This TCR beta chain was captured by sequencing in a study of cytomegalovirus exposure and HLA in healthy donors. Study-wide results and limits: TCR sequences were mostly rare, though some public TCRs occurred in many donors.

The V gene's germline CDR1 is ENHRY and CDR2 SYGVKD. The CDR3 runs to 13 residues. Trimming removed 4 bases from V and 5 bases from J; junction bases left unmatched: 4. A remark on this clone: Antigen: not known.

The donors formed part of the roughly 120-subject validation cohort, distinct from the roughly 670-subject first cohort. Profiling relied on immunoSEQ multiplex PCR, and the TCRdb table lists in-frame clones only, not all of them. The sample yields 150,000 to 180,000 clones, 85% to 90% seen once. Sequencing was done on a sample of PBMCs. The chain recombines TRBV10-3 with TRBJ1-2; 7 bases align to TRBD1. The sequence was obtained from a human donor in good health. The CDR3 DNA sequence: TGTGCCATCAGTGTTGGACAGGATTATGGCTACACCTTC. Translating it yields CAISVGQDYGYTF.